This T cell receptor (beta chain) is from a study of T cells after yellow fever vaccination. Study summary: The fractions with low cell numbers were processed using SMART-Seq v4 Ultra Low Input. General study points: Most clones from primary vaccination were detected again post-booster (around 96% CD4, 88% CD8). Peaking faster, on day 5 versus 15, the secondary response was nonetheless weaker.

Note on this clonotype: Its antigen remains unknown.

Making TCR cDNA involved 5'RACE template switching, which added UMIs and a universal primer site. From the 5' RACE reads, TCRdb called clonotypes with MiXCR, one entry per CDR3 protein. The repertoire holds 300,000 to 450,000 distinct CDR3 sequences, with about 7.8% as singletons. The CDR3 length is 14 residues. Germline V gene data show CDR1 as WSHSY and CDR2 as SAAADI. V lost 5 bases to trimming and J lost 4 bases, with 11 bases between them. This chain uses TRBV10-2 with TRBJ1-4, with unresolved D. This sequence originates from a man younger than 35 who received the YFV17D yellow fever vaccine. The sequencing used PBMCs, collected roughly 47 days after the first yellow fever vaccination. CDR3 in DNA: TGCGCCAGCAGTCTCAGGACGATTAATGAAAAACTGTTTTTT. Translated, it gives CASSLRTINEKLFF.